This T cell receptor (beta chain) was sequenced during a study of patients and donors after allogeneic stem cell transplantation. MiXCR, run by TCRdb on the RT-PCR reads, gives a single entry per CDR3 protein. The sample holds about a million distinct CDR3 sequences, approximately 19% seen once. The CDR3 contains 14 residues. CDR1 LGHDT and CDR2 YNNKEL come from the germline V gene (reference sequence). Trimming cost V 4 bases and J 10 bases, with 19 bases left between them. This clonotype appeared a few times. This chain connects TRBV3-1 to TRBJ1-2; perhaps TRBD1 as D (6 bases). Sequencing used blood, either unsorted or a sorted T cell fraction (not recorded which). This TCR was recovered from a human donor who was either an allogeneic HSCT recipient or a stem cell or donor lymphocyte infusion donor (not recorded which). It is not recorded whose cells these are; they may come from a transplant donor. CDR3 coding DNA: TGTGCCAGCAGCCCGGGGTGGCAGGGGACGTTCTACACCTTC. Its translation is CASSPGWQGTFYTF.